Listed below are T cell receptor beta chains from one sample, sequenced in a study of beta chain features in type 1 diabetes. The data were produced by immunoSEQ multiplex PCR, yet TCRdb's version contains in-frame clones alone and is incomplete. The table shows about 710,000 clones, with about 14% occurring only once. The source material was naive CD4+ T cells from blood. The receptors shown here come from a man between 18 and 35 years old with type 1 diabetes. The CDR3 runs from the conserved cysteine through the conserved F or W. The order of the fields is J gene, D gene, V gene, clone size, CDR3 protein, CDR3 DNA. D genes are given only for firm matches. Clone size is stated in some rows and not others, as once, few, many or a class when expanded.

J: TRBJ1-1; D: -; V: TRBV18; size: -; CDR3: CASSPGGAHTEAFF; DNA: TGTGCCAGCTCACCGGGGGGCGCGCACACTGAAGCTTTCTTT
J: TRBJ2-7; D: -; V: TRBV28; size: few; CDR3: CASSQASYEQYF; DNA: TGTGCCAGCAGTCAGGCCTCCTACGAGCAGTACTTC
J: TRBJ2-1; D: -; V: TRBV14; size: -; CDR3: CASSQARASGIYNEQFF; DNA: TGTGCCAGCAGCCAAGCCCGAGCATCTGGCATTTACAATGAGCAGTTCTTC
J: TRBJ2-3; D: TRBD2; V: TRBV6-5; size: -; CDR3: CASSFRTSGSTDTQYF; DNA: TGTGCCAGCAGTTTTCGGACTAGCGGGAGTACAGATACGCAGTATTTT
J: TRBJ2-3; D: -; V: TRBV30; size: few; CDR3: CAWSVQGTASTDTQYF; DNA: TGTGCCTGGAGTGTACAAGGAACTGCAAGCACAGATACGCAGTATTTT
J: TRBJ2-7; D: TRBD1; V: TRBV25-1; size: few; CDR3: CASSATGTYEQYF; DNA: TGTGCCAGCAGTGCGACAGGGACCTACGAGCAGTACTTC
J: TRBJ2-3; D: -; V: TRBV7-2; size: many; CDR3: CASSLVETDTQYF; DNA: TGTGCCAGCAGCTTAGTAGAGACAGATACGCAGTATTTT
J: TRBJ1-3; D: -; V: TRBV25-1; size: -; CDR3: CASRVLGGNTIYF; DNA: TGTGCCAGCAGAGTCTTGGGAGGAAACACCATATATTTT
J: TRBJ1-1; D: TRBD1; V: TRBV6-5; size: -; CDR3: CASSTYRGNTEAFF; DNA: TGTGCCAGCAGTACCTACAGGGGTAACACTGAAGCTTTCTTT
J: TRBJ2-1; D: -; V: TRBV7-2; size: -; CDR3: CASSSGTLDNEQFF; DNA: TGTGCCAGCAGCTCCGGGACTTTAGACAATGAGCAGTTCTTC
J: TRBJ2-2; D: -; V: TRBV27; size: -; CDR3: CASSLSVKGLSGELFF; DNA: TGTGCCAGCAGTTTATCGGTGAAGGGGCTGAGCGGGGAGCTGTTTTTT
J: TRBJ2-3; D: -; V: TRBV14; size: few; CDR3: CASSHSPGITPVVEYF; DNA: TGTGCCAGCAGCCATTCCCCCGGAATAACGCCGGTTGTCGAGTATTTT
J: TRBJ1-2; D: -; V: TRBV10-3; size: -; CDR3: CAISTDGGGYGYTF; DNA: TGTGCCATCAGTACCGATGGGGGCGGCTATGGCTACACCTTC
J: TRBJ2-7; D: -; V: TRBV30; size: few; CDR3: CAWTLPGLYEQYF; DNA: TGTGCCTGGACTTTACCCGGCCTCTACGAGCAGTACTTC
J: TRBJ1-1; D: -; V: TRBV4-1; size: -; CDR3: CASSQAYGQGWTEAFF; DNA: TGCGCCAGCAGCCAAGCATACGGGCAGGGTTGGACTGAAGCTTTCTTT
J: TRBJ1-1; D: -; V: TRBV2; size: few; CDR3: CASAREFLNTEAFF; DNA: TGTGCCAGCGCAAGGGAGTTCTTGAACACTGAAGCTTTCTTT
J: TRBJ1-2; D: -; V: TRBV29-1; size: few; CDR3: CSVNLYGYTF; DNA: TGCAGCGTTAATTTGTATGGCTACACCTTC
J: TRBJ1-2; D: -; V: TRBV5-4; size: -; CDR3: CASSQLKGPRGSYTF; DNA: TGTGCCAGCAGCCAGCTGAAAGGACCGCGGGGGAGCTACACCTTC
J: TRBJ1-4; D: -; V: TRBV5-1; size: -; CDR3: CASSLSGGEKLFF; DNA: TGCGCCAGCAGCTTGTCCGGTGGTGAAAAACTGTTTTTT
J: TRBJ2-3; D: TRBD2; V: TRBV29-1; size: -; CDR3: CSVGLAGPDTQYF; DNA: TGCAGCGTTGGGCTAGCGGGTCCAGATACGCAGTATTTT
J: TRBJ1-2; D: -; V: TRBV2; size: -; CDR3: CASSVAQGISYGYTF; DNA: TGTGCCAGCAGTGTAGCACAGGGTATTAGCTATGGCTACACCTTC
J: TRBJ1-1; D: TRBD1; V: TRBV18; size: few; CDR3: CASSPSQGAMMNTEAFF; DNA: TGTGCCAGCTCACCATCACAGGGGGCTATGATGAACACTGAAGCTTTCTTT
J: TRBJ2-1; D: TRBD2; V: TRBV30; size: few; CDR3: CAWTVHTSSGRRDEQFF; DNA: TGTGCCTGGACCGTACACACGAGTAGCGGGAGGAGGGATGAGCAGTTCTTC
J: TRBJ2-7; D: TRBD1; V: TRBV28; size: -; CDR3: CASSLWRTGSYEQYF; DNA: TGTGCCAGCAGTCTCTGGAGGACAGGGAGCTACGAGCAGTACTTC
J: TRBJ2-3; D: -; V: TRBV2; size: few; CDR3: CASSRDWRITDTQYF; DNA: TGTGCCAGCAGTAGGGACTGGAGGATCACAGATACGCAGTATTTT
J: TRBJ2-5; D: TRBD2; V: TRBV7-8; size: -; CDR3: CASRRRGAQETQYF; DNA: TGTGCCAGCCGTCGGCGGGGGGCCCAAGAGACCCAGTACTTC
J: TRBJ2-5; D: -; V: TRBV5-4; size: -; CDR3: CASSHEETQYF; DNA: TGTGCCAGCAGCCACGAAGAGACCCAGTACTTC
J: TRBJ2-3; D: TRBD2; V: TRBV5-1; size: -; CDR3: CASSPLIAGGPDTQYF; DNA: TGCGCCAGCAGCCCCCTGATAGCGGGAGGGCCAGATACGCAGTATTTT
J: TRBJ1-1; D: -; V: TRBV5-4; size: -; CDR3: CASSLLTSEAFF; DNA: TGTGCCAGCAGCCTTTTGACAAGTGAAGCTTTCTTT
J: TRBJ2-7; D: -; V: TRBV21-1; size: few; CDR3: CASSKADRPYEQYF; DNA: TGTGCCAGCAGCAAAGCAGACAGACCCTACGAGCAGTACTTC
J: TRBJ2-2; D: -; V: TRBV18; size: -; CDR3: CATSPKPDTGELFF; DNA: TGTGCCACCTCCCCCAAGCCGGACACCGGGGAGCTGTTTTTT
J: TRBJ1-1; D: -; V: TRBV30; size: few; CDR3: CAWSPMAGTEAFF; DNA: TGTGCCTGGAGTCCCATGGCCGGCACTGAAGCTTTCTTT
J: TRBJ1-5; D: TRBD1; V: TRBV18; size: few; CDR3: CASSLLETGDQPQHF; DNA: TGTGCCAGCTCACTCTTAGAGACAGGGGATCAGCCCCAGCATTTT
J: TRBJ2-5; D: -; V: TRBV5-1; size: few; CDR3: CASSLGRSQETQYF; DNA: TGCGCCAGCAGCTTGGGAAGGAGTCAAGAGACCCAGTACTTC
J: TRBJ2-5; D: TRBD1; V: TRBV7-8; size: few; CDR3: CASSLVLQGWETQYF; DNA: TGTGCCAGCAGCTTAGTATTACAGGGGTGGGAGACCCAGTACTTC
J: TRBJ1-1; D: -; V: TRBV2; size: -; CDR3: CASSEEGETEAFF; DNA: TGTGCCAGCAGTGAAGAAGGGGAAACTGAAGCTTTCTTT
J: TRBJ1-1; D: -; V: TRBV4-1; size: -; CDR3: CASSQEQLLEAFF; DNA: TGCGCCAGCAGCCAAGAACAACTACTTGAAGCTTTCTTT
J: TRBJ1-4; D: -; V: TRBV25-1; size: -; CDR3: CASSEWGRANEKLFF; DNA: TGTGCCAGCAGTGAATGGGGGCGGGCTAATGAAAAACTGTTTTTT
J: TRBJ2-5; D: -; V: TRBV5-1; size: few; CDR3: CASSLDPSGAQYF; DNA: TGCGCCAGCAGCTTGGACCCCTCGGGAGCCCAGTACTTC
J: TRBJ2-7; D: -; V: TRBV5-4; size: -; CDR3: CASSLKQELSYEQYF; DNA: TGTGCCAGCAGCTTGAAACAGGAACTCTCCTACGAGCAGTACTTC